This is a list of T cell receptor beta chains from one sample in a study of T cells after yellow fever vaccination. TCRdb re-analysed the 5' RACE reads in MiXCR, keeping a single row per CDR3 protein. The sample carries some 350,000 distinct CDR3 sequences, roughly 6.2% recorded once. Source: PBMCs, taken 5 days after the yellow fever booster vaccination. Every receptor here comes from a man aged 30 to 39 who received the YFV17D yellow fever vaccine. The CDR3 runs from the conserved cysteine through the conserved F or W. D genes are given only for firm matches. Clone size is stated in some rows and not others, as once, few, many or a class when expanded.

TRBJ2-1	few	-	TRBV12-3/TRBV12-4	TGTGCCAGCAGTCTTGCCGGGACCAACAATGAGCAGTTCTTC	CASSLAGTNNEQFF
TRBJ2-1	-	-	TRBV30	TGTGCCTGGAGTAGGGGTGAGCAGTTCTTC	CAWSRGEQFF
TRBJ2-1	many	-	TRBV4-3	TGCGCCAGCAGCCAGTTACAGAGCTCCTACAATGAGCAGTTCTTC	CASSQLQSSYNEQFF
TRBJ2-3	-	TRBD2	TRBV7-3	TGTGCCAGCAGCTTCCTTAGCGGGACTAGCACAGATACGCAGTATTTT	CASSFLSGTSTDTQYF
TRBJ2-7	-	-	TRBV10-3	TGTGCCATCAGTGTAAACAGCGAAACCTACGAGCGGTACTTC	CAISVNSETYERYF
TRBJ2-1	many	-	TRBV7-2	TGTGCCAACCCCAGTGGAGGGAGCTCCTACAATGAGCAGTTCTTC	CANPSGGSSYNEQFF
TRBJ2-7	-	TRBD2	TRBV10-3	TGTGCCATCAGTGAGGATGGCGGGAGGGCCCGCTACGAGCAGTACTTC	CAISEDGGRARYEQYF
TRBJ2-1	few	TRBD2	TRBV30	TGTGCCTGGAGTACGAGCGGGGGCTACAATGAGCAGTTCTTC	CAWSTSGGYNEQFF
TRBJ2-2	-	TRBD2	TRBV5-4	TGTGCCAGCAGCGCTCTGCCGGGGCGGGAGGTGAACACCGGGGAGCTGTTTTTT	CASSALPGREVNTGELFF
TRBJ2-4	many	-	TRBV4-3	TGCGCCAGCAGCCAAGACCCCGGGCGCAAAAACATTCAGTACTTC	CASSQDPGRKNIQYF
TRBJ2-7	many	-	TRBV5-4	-	CASSPDTFGYEQYF
TRBJ2-2	few	TRBD1	TRBV6-2/TRBV6-3	TGTGCCAGCAGTCCAGACAGGGGGCTCCGCAACACCGGGGAGCTGTTTTTT	CASSPDRGLRNTGELFF
TRBJ1-2	-	-	TRBV3-1	TGTGCCAGCAGCCCCGTGGGGGGGGCGCGAAGTGGCTACACCTTC	CASSPVGGARSGYTF
TRBJ1-1	-	-	TRBV7-9	TGTGCCAGCAGCTTAGGCCGGGGACCGAACACTGAAGCTTTCTTT	CASSLGRGPNTEAFF
TRBJ2-4	-	TRBD2	TRBV29-1	TGCAGCGTTGGTTATACTAGCGGGATCACCAAAAACATTCAGTACTTC	CSVGYTSGITKNIQYF
TRBJ2-3	-	TRBD2	TRBV15	TGTGCCACCAGCAGAGAGGGACTAGCGGTTACAGATACGCAGTATTTT	CATSREGLAVTDTQYF
TRBJ1-5	-	TRBD1	TRBV19	TGTGCCAGTAATTACGGGACAGGGTTGAATCAGCCCCAGCATTTT	CASNYGTGLNQPQHF
TRBJ2-5	-	TRBD1	TRBV4-2	TGTGCCAGCAGCCAAGGTGGGACAGGGGTGGAGACCCAGTACTTC	CASSQGGTGVETQYF
TRBJ1-6	many	-	TRBV28	TGTGCCAGCAGTTTGCGGGGATCACCCCTCCACTTT	CASSLRGSPLHF
TRBJ2-7	many	TRBD1	TRBV28	TGTGCCAGCAGTAGACAGGGTACCCACGAGCAGTACTTC	CASSRQGTHEQYF